The 16 T cell receptor beta chains listed next were all sequenced from one sample in a study of cytomegalovirus exposure and HLA in healthy donors. This PCR relied on a set of 60 Vbeta primers and 13 Jbeta primers. The repertoire was sequenced with immunoSEQ multiplex PCR; TCRdb's copy has only in-frame clones and lacks some. The sample holds 130,000 or so clones, around 77% seen once. The source material was PBMCs. These receptor sequences come from a man aged 50 to 59 in good health and CMV-seronegative.

This chain links TRBV28 with TRBJ2-7, with D possibly TRBD1 on 5 matching bases. Looked up from germline, CDR1 is MDHEN and CDR2 is SYDVKM. The CDR3 covers 13 residues. With 4 bases removed from V and 2 bases from J, the gap between germline ends came to 9 bases. CDR3 sequence (DNA): TGTGCCAGCAGTTCAGGGATTCCCTACGAGCAGTACTTC. Its protein product is CASSSGIPYEQYF.

The J gene is TRBJ1-3, the V gene TRBV5-1, with 7 bases aligning to TRBD1. The CDR3 consists of 15 residues. J was trimmed by 4 bases and V by 2 bases; bases with no gene match: 6. CDR1 is SGHRS, CDR2 YFSETQ, per germline. CDR3 nucleotide sequence: TGCGCCAGCAGCTTAGGAGGGGGCGCGGGAAACACCATATATTTT. Amino acid sequence: CASSLGGGAGNTIYF.

The rearrangement uses TRBV7-6 and TRBJ2-2; D may be TRBD1 (5 bases). The CDR3 has 17 amino acids. The germline CDR1 and CDR2 sequences are SGHVS and FNYEAQ. V was clipped by 5 bases and J by 0 bases, with 16 bases between them. CDR3 protein: CASSPRTQGANTGELFF. CDR3 bases: TGTGCCAGCAGCCCTAGGACCCAGGGCGCGAACACCGGGGAGCTGTTTTTT. Full variable domain (outside the CDR3, taken from reference TRBV7-6 and TRBJ2-2): GAGVSQSPRYKVTKRGQDVALRCDPISGHVSLYWYRQALGQGPEFLTYFNYEAQQDKSGLPNDRFSAERPEGSISTLTIQRTEQRDSAMYRCASSPRTQGANTGELFFGEGSRLTVL.

This chain connects TRBV5-1 to TRBJ2-5, with a tentative D call TRBD1 (5 bases). CDR1 is SGHRS, CDR2 YFSETQ, per germline. The V end lost 1 base, the J end lost 5 bases, and 12 bases lay between the germline ends. CDR3 length equals 14 residues. In DNA form, the CDR3 reads TGCGCCAGCAGCTTGTTAGGGGTAGGGGAGACCCAGTACTTC. Protein: CASSLLGVGETQYF.

The chain recombines TRBV10-3 with TRBJ1-1, with a possible D match to TRBD1 (5 bases). Germline-derived CDR1 and CDR2 are ENHRY and SYGVKD. Trimming cost V 6 bases and J 1 base, with 9 bases left between them. The CDR3 runs to 13 residues. CDR3 protein: CAIRNGQNTEAFF. The CDR3 coding sequence is TGTGCCATCAGGAACGGACAGAACACTGAAGCTTTCTTT.

Concerning this clone: One end of the junction fails to match germline, which may point to a read error. The gene calls are TRBV7-7 and TRBJ2-6; TRBD1 agrees at 7 bases. This CDR3 region has 16 residues. Looked up from germline, CDR1 is SSHAT and CDR2 is FNYEAQ (reference sequence). The DNA for the CDR3 is TGTGCTAGCAGCCCCTCGACAGGGACTGGGGCCAACGTCCTGACTTTC. Translated: CASSPSTGTGANVLTF.

The V call is TRBV5-1, the J call TRBJ1-4; D remains ambiguous. V was pared by 4 bases and J by 5 bases, with 12 bases between. The CDR3 is 14 residues long. Germline V lookup: CDR1 SGHRS, CDR2 YFSETQ. The CDR3 sequence: CASSRSGTNEKLFF. The CDR3 DNA is TGCGCCAGCAGCCGCTCGGGTACCAATGAAAAACTGTTTTTT.

V and J are TRBV9 and TRBJ2-5, with D possibly being TRBD1 (6 bases). Trimming took 0 bases from V and 4 from J, leaving 13 bases between them. Germline V gives CDR1 SGDLS, CDR2 YYNGEE. CDR3 length: 15 residues. The CDR3 DNA reads TGTGCCAGCAGCGTAGAAGGGGGTAGGGGAGAGACCCAGTACTTC. Its protein product is CASSVEGGRGETQYF.

V is TRBV28 and J is TRBJ1-2, with 7 nucleotides matching TRBD1. With V trimmed by 6 bases and J by 4 bases, 5 bases remained unmatched. The CDR3 is made up of 13 amino acids. Germline assignment: CDR1 MDHEN and CDR2 SYDVKM. The CDR3 DNA reads as TGTGCCAGCAGGTCAACAGGGGTCTATGGCTACACCTTC. Residues: CASRSTGVYGYTF.

The V call is TRBV9, the J call TRBJ1-2, with TRBD1 matching over 7 bases. Trimming removed 4 bases from V and 8 bases from J; junction bases left unmatched: 11. The CDR3 has 14 residues. CDR1 is SGDLS and CDR2 is YYNGEE in the germline V gene. This CDR3 reads CASSRDREGTGYTF. CDR3 sequence (DNA): TGTGCCAGCAGCCGCGACAGGGAAGGGACCGGCTACACCTTC.

The chain recombines TRBV4-1 with TRBJ1-4; 7 nucleotides align to TRBD1. The CDR3 is made up of 15 amino acids. Germline V gene data show CDR1 as MGHRA and CDR2 as YSYEKL. Trimming took 2 bases from V and 8 from J; bases not matched to a gene: 8. CDR3 residues: CASSQWGDSGEKLFF. Written as DNA, the CDR3 is TGCGCCAGCAGCCAATGGGGGGACAGTGGAGAAAAACTGTTTTTT.

This rearrangement joins TRBV11-3 to TRBJ2-7, with 7 bases matching TRBD1. The CDR3 sequence is 14 residues long. V shed 9 bases and J 3 bases; nucleotides not matched to a gene: 11. Looked up from germline, CDR1 is SGHNT and CDR2 is YENEEA. This chain's CDR3 is CARTLQGSIYEQYF. The CDR3 region has the DNA TGTGCCAGAACCCTACAGGGGAGTATCTACGAGCAGTACTTC.

This clone was seen more than once but under ten times. The chain recombines TRBV6-1 with TRBJ1-3; D is possibly TRBD1 (6 bases). V shed 6 bases and J shed 0 bases, with 9 bases lying between them. Per germline, CDR1 MNHNS and CDR2 SASEGT. The length of the CDR3 is 14 residues. This chain's CDR3 is CASRDSFSGNTIYF. Written as DNA, the CDR3 is TGTGCCAGCAGGGACAGCTTCTCTGGAAACACCATATATTTT.

The chain uses TRBV28 and TRBJ2-1; 8 positions match TRBD2. After removal of 8 bases from V and 4 bases from J, the junction contained 7 bases not matched to a gene. In germline, CDR1 is MDHEN, CDR2 SYDVKM. The CDR3 has 14 residues. Here the CDR3 reads CASASPSGYNEQFF. The DNA of the CDR3 is TGTGCCAGCGCGTCGCCTAGCGGGTACAATGAGCAGTTCTTC.

This clone occurred a few times. The V and J genes are TRBV5-1 and TRBJ2-3; 13 nucleotides line up with TRBD2. The CDR3 consists of 19 residues. Germline loops: CDR1 SGHRS, CDR2 YFSETQ. The J segment lost 4 bases and the V segment lost 3 bases, leaving 14 bases of the junction unmatched. The CDR3 protein is CASSSRDRGLAGDSDTQYF. CDR3 bases: TGCGCCAGCAGCTCCCGGGACAGAGGACTAGCGGGGGATTCAGATACGCAGTATTTT.

The chain uses TRBV7-2 and TRBJ2-7, with 12 bases matching TRBD2. CDR1 is SGHTA and CDR2 is FQGNSA in the germline V gene. Losses at the gene ends were 5 bases for V and 2 bases for J; bases not matched to a gene: 4. The CDR3 runs to 15 residues. The chain's CDR3 is CASSPTSGRTYEQYF. As DNA, the CDR3 is TGTGCCAGCAGCCCTACTAGCGGGAGGACCTACGAGCAGTACTTC. Looking up the rest from reference TRBV7-2 and TRBJ2-7 gives the full variable domain: GAGVSQSPSNKVTEKGKDVELRCDPISGHTALYWYRQSLGQGLEFLIYFQGNSAPDKSGLPSDRFSAERTGGSVSTLTIQRTQQEDSAVYLCASSPTSGRTYEQYFGPGTRLTVT.